The 16 T cell receptor beta chains given below trace back to one sample, sequenced in a study of PD-1 blockade in classical Hodgkin lymphoma (dated by TCRdb to 2018 to 2020). The time point tag for this specimen amounts to: newly diagnosed, previously untreated cHL patient sample. Library prep was done by the immunoSEQ multiplex PCR assay. Entries here come from immuneACCESS through TCRdb and include only in-frame sequences with V and J called. Some clones fail to appear in such tables; in the studies checked, an unresolved V gene covers under half of the shortfall, and the cause of the remainder is unknown. Counted in this sample were 20,000 to 25,000 clones; about 93% of them appeared once. About 3.9% of the sample belongs to the ten largest clones. The sequenced sample consisted of peripheral blood mononuclear cells (PBMCs). The receptors here all came from a human donor with classical Hodgkin lymphoma.

This clone was detected once. This chain connects TRBV5-6 to TRBJ1-4, with D perhaps TRBD1 (6 bases). The CDR3 length is 16 residues. The V end was cut by 0 bases, the J end by 7 bases, with 16 bases between. Germline CDR1 is SGHDT and CDR2 is YYEEEE. The CDR3, as DNA: TGTGCCAGCAGCTTGGCTGGAGGGGGACCGGGTGAAAAACTGTTTTTT. This codes for CASSLAGGGPGEKLFF.

The chain carries TRBV5-4 and TRBJ1-5; D gene unclear. The CDR3 spans 14 residues. V was pared by 4 bases and J by 1 base, with 9 bases between. Germline CDR1 SGHNT, CDR2 YYREEE (reference sequence). CDR3 protein: CASSVDPSNQPQHF. CDR3 bases: TGTGCCAGCAGCGTTGACCCAAGCAATCAGCCCCAGCATTTT.

This sequence joins TRBV11-3 and TRBJ2-7, with 14 bases identical to TRBD2. Germline lookup yields CDR1 SGHNT and CDR2 YENEEA. The V and J ends lost 5 bases and 3 bases, in that order; junction bases with no gene match: 6. The CDR3 totals 16 residues. In DNA form, the CDR3 reads TGTGCCAGCAGCGGCCGACTAGCGGGAGGGGACTACGAGCAGTACTTC. It encodes CASSGRLAGGDYEQYF.

The chain uses TRBV21-1 and TRBJ1-6; the listed D gene, TRBD1, was not tested against the DNA. TRBV21-1 corresponds to a pseudogene. CDR3 length equals 16 residues. The CDR3 DNA reads TGTGCCAGCAACGCAAAAGGAGACAGACGAAGATCACCCCTCCACTTT. This encodes CASNAKGDRRRSPLHF.

This rearrangement joins TRBV5-1 to TRBJ2-3, with TRBD2 matching over 16 bases. The CDR3 is 19 amino acids. The germline CDR1 and CDR2 sequences are SGHRS and YFSETQ. Trimming took 0 bases from V and 7 from J; bases not matched to a gene: 11. CDR3: CASSLETGTSGRALHTQYF. The CDR3 bases are TGCGCCAGCAGCTTGGAAACCGGGACTAGCGGGAGGGCCCTCCATACGCAGTATTTT.

V usage is TRBV7-2 and J usage is TRBJ2-3, with D perhaps matching TRBD1 (5 bases). CDR3 length equals 14 residues. Germline V gene lookup returns CDR1 SGHTA and CDR2 FQGNSA. The V end was cut by 5 bases, the J end by 2 bases, with 11 bases between. CDR3 nucleotides: TGTGCCAGCAGCCAGGACACCTACACAGATACGCAGTATTTT. Translating it yields CASSQDTYTDTQYF.

V usage is TRBV11-2 and J usage is TRBJ1-2; D is unresolved. Trimming left V 0 bases short and J 13 bases short, with 15 bases between. Per germline, CDR1 SGHAT and CDR2 FQNNGV. The CDR3 length is 13 residues. CDR3 DNA: TGTGCCAGCAGCTTAGATCTGCGGGGTTATGTCACCTTC. Translated, it gives CASSLDLRGYVTF.

The V gene is TRBV11-3, the J gene TRBJ2-1; 7 nucleotides line up with TRBD2. The CDR3 consists of 12 residues. Germline loops: CDR1 SGHNT, CDR2 YENEEA. V was clipped by 4 bases and J by 9 bases; unmatched bases: 3. The CDR3 region is CASSWSGAEQFF. The CDR3 DNA reads as TGTGCCAGCAGCTGGAGCGGGGCTGAGCAGTTCTTC.

The chain carries TRBV7-6 and TRBJ1-1, with 7 bases identical to TRBD1. The length of the CDR3 is 15 residues. The trim removed 1 base at V and 2 bases at J, leaving 4 bases unmatched. The germline V gene has CDR1 SGHVS and CDR2 FNYEAQ. Here the CDR3 DNA reads TGTGCCAGCAGCTTAGGTGGGACAGCAAACACTGAAGCTTTCTTT. Translation gives CASSLGGTANTEAFF.

This sequence joins TRBV6-5 and TRBJ2-4; 14 bases are shared with TRBD2. Germline lookup yields CDR1 MNHEY and CDR2 SVGAGI. The CDR3 sequence is 16 residues long. The V and J ends lost 4 bases and 7 bases, in that order; junction bases with no gene match: 6. CDR3 amino acids: CASSSLGTSGSNIQYF. The CDR3 bases are TGTGCCAGCAGTTCCCTGGGGACTAGCGGGAGTAACATTCAGTACTTC.

V is TRBV9 and J is TRBJ2-2, with D tentatively TRBD2 (6 bases). The CDR3 consists of 15 residues. V lost 2 bases to trimming and J lost 3 bases, with 11 bases between them. CDR1 is SGDLS, CDR2 YYNGEE, per germline. For the CDR3, the DNA is TGTGCCAGCAGCGTGTCGGGGGAGTACACCGGGGAGCTGTTTTTT. Translated: CASSVSGEYTGELFF.

This chain joins TRBV2 and TRBJ1-1; D uncertain. This CDR3 region has 13 residues. V was trimmed by 10 bases and J by 0 bases, leaving 12 bases between them. CDR1 is SNHLY and CDR2 is FYNNEI in the germline V gene. CDR3 loop: CATQTDLNTEAFF. The CDR3 DNA sequence: TGTGCCACCCAAACCGACCTGAACACTGAAGCTTTCTTT.

The J gene is TRBJ2-3, the V gene TRBV9; the D is unclear. This CDR3 region has 16 residues. Germline lookup yields CDR1 SGDLS and CDR2 YYNGEE. The V end was cut by 2 bases, the J end by 0 bases, with 13 bases between. Here the CDR3 DNA reads TGTGCCAGCAGCGTCGGACCTTTTCCTAGCACAGATACGCAGTATTTT. This translates into CASSVGPFPSTDTQYF.

This chain links TRBV19 with TRBJ2-3; D possibly matches TRBD1 or TRBD2 (6 bases each). The CDR3 extends over 14 amino acids. The germline gives CDR1 LNHDA, CDR2 SQIVND (reference sequence). Trimming took off 1 base at V and 10 bases at J, with 15 bases between the two ends. CDR3 sequence reads: CASSIAGAAGAQYF. The CDR3 DNA sequence: TGTGCCAGTAGTATAGCGGGGGCGGCGGGTGCGCAGTATTTT.

The rearrangement uses TRBV12-5 and TRBJ2-5; 10 bases fit TRBD1. This CDR3 comprises 16 residues. V was clipped by 6 bases and J by 5 bases; unmatched bases: 12. Germline V CDR1 and CDR2: LGHNT, FRNRAP. The CDR3 loop reads CASGPGDRGREETQYF. CDR3 DNA: TGTGCTAGTGGACCCGGCGACAGGGGGCGCGAGGAGACCCAGTACTTC.

The genes are TRBV6-5 and TRBJ2-7; 11 positions match TRBD1. CDR1 is MNHEY and CDR2 is SVGAGI in the germline V gene. Trimming removed 5 bases from V and 0 bases from J; junction bases left unmatched: 3. The CDR3 is 15 residues long. The CDR3 bases are TGTGCCAGCAGTCCCGGGACAGGGGGCTCCTACGAGCAGTACTTC. It codes for CASSPGTGGSYEQYF.